This TCR beta chain was recorded in a study of T cell responses to AZD1222 COVID-19 vaccine (dated by TCRdb to 2020 to 2023). For context, the study as a whole: TCR sequencing was performed for 230 to 250 trial participants, of whom roughly 200 were given two doses of AZD1222 and some 25 were given two doses of MenACWY control vaccine. Trial participants were enrolled into age subgroups of 18-55, 56-69 and 70-plus years, which contained about 160, 30 and 59 TCR-sequenced participants, respectively. General study outcomes and caveats: In the small 56-69-year group, the increase in depth fell short of significance, most likely because of low power. Because no day 14 peak-response samples were available, repertoires were characterized only after the peak T cell response. Reportedly, close to half of the unique spike-specific TCRs recognized epitopes lying outside the regions that are mutated in the B.1.351 and B.1.1.7 variants. A significant rise in spike-specific TCR breadth and depth was observed after two AZD1222 doses relative to day 0 and relative to MenACWY recipients. Participants were mostly white British, with more females than males. The authors suggested clonal diversity may have been underestimated. Conclusions about previously exposed vaccinees are limited because only six or seven AZD1222 recipients were SARS-CoV-2 seropositive at baseline. CD4 TCRs associated with the vaccine covered the entire spike protein, and the dominant responses were in regions 160-218 and 743-854.

With regard to this clone: No cognate antigen has been identified for it. Per-nucleotide qualities are absent, and no much larger clonotype sits a single base away.

The V and J ends are trimmed by 4 bases and 1 base, leaving 7 bases between them. The CDR3 measures 13 amino acids from cysteine to phenylalanine. The read is trimmed to its CDR3 DNA, 39 bases read in frame from base 1. CDR1 and CDR2 were assigned from the germline V gene as ENHRY and SYGVKD. This sample's time point label indicates: about 28 days (+/-7) after the second vaccine dose. AZD1222 recipients given second doses at about 4 weeks or at about 12 weeks were pooled, since spike-specific TCR depth and breadth were not found to differ between the two schedules. Vaccinee samples came from UK trials COV001 and COV002, including a single-blind randomized controlled phase 2/3 trial of AZD1222 (ChAdOx1 nCoV-19) in healthy adults. For TCRbeta chain sequencing, PBMC samples from trial participants were taken at day 0 and at day 28 after the second dose. The CDR3 regions of human TCRbeta chains were analyzed by immunosequencing. As for how the authors treated the data: Repertoire TCRs were matched against a reference library of SARS-CoV-2-specific TCRs generated with the MIRA antigen-specificity platform. Breadth was defined as the fraction of unique TCRs that were SARS-CoV-2-associated, and depth was defined as the fraction of total T cells that were SARS-CoV-2-associated. Using the MIRA data, every spike-specific TCR was mapped to the spike region that the TCR reacted to and assigned to either a CD4 or a CD8 class. Log10-transformed breadth and depth values were compared by one-way ANOVA with Sidak's multiple comparisons tests. TCRdb re-hosts the immuneACCESS table, in-frame sequences only. Its copies lack some clones; in the studies checked, an unresolved V gene accounts for under half of them, and the cause for the rest is not known. The V and J calls and clone size were taken over from that table, and D and trimming were inferred from the DNA. The sample table shows about 84,000 clones, and roughly nine tenths are seen once. The ten largest clonotypes hold around 10% of the sample.

Sample: peripheral blood, taken 28 days after the second AZD1222 dose. The sequence links TRBV10-3 to TRBJ2-5; a confident D gene designation cannot be given. The clonotype originates from an adult who received the AZD1222 COVID-19 vaccine. The CDR3 amino acid sequence is: CAISGQVQETQYF. Read as DNA, the sequence is TGTGCCATCAGTGGGCAGGTCCAAGAGACCCAGTACTTC.